Listed below are T cell receptor beta chains from one sample, sequenced in a study of shared clonotypes between healthy human individuals. Some clones are missing from TCRdb's copy, which holds only in-frame ones; the method was immunoSEQ multiplex PCR. The data hold over 2 million clones, with 85% to 95% observed a single time. The sample taken for sequencing was naive CD4+ T cells from PBMCs. The receptors were sampled from a man in his late teens or twenties in good health. Some clones in this sample may be carry-over from other donors' samples. Both conserved end residues are part of each CDR3. Fields, in order: clone size, J gene, D gene, CDR3 length, V gene, CDR3 DNA, CDR3 protein. A D gene is named only where the DNA matches it firmly. Only part of the rows carry a size: once, few, many, or a class if the clone is expanded.

>-|TRBJ2-5|-|16|TRBV25-1
TGTGCCAGCAGTGACCAACCAGGCGGGGCGCGAGAGACCCAGTACTTC
CASSDQPGGARETQYF
>-|TRBJ2-7|TRBD1|15|TRBV10-3
TGTGCCATCAGTGACTACAGGGGCGACCCCTACGAGCAGTACTTC
CAISDYRGDPYEQYF
>-|TRBJ2-1|TRBD2|17|TRBV4-3
TGCGCCAGCAGCCTTACAGCCCTAGCGGGAGCATACAATGAGCAGTTCTTC
CASSLTALAGAYNEQFF
>-|TRBJ2-7|-|13|TRBV7-8
TGTGCCAGCAGCTTAGGCCTATCCTACGAGCAGTACTTC
CASSLGLSYEQYF
>-|TRBJ1-1|TRBD1|12|TRBV30
TGTGCCTGGACACGACAGGGTGCTGAAGCTTTCTTT
CAWTRQGAEAFF
>-|TRBJ2-7|TRBD2|15|TRBV6-5
TGTGCCAGCAGTCAACGACTAGCGGGAGTCTACGAGCAGTACTTC
CASSQRLAGVYEQYF
>-|TRBJ1-1|-|20|TRBV13
TGTGCCAGCAGCCTCTATTCAGAATGGGGCGCCGTTAACCCCCACACTGAAGCTTTCTTT
CASSLYSEWGAVNPHTEAFF
>once|TRBJ1-2|-|16|TRBV19
TGTGCCAGTAGTATCTTCCGCTCGGGGCGGGAAACTGGCTACACCTTC
CASSIFRSGRETGYTF
>-|TRBJ2-3|-|15|TRBV10-3
TGTGCCATCTCGCCGGGGCAACAAAGCACAGATACGCAGTATTTT
CAISPGQQSTDTQYF
>-|TRBJ2-7|-|15|TRBV9
TGTGCCAGCAGCGTGTCCGGGGGGCAGAGCTACGAGCAGTACTTC
CASSVSGGQSYEQYF